This T cell receptor beta chain appears in the sequencing data of a study of T-cell memory formation after mild COVID-19. Each CDR3 protein is one row after TCRdb ran MiXCR on the 5' RACE reads. The sample holds some 110,000 distinct CDR3 sequences; 9.5% to 15% are singletons and the top ten take 27%. This CDR3 contains 14 residues. CDR1 and CDR2 from the germline V gene are LNHDA and SQIVND (reference sequence). With V trimmed by 8 bases and J by 4 bases, 8 bases remained unmatched. The sample comprised PBMCs or a T cell subset sorted from them (not recorded which). This clonotype was obtained from an adult woman who had mild COVID-19 (a few samples of this study predate the infection). Cell type and time point are not known. V and J are TRBV19 and TRBJ2-1; 7 bases match TRBD2. The chain's CDR3 is CASGRASGYNEQFF. As DNA, the CDR3 is TGTGCCAGTGGAAGGGCTAGCGGATACAATGAGCAGTTCTTC.